Each of the 23 T cell receptor beta chains below was sequenced from the same sample in a study of response to subunit inactivated influenza vaccine. TCRdb processed the RT-PCR reads anew with MiXCR; each CDR3 protein has one entry. Of roughly 760,000 distinct CDR3 sequences detected, approximately 22% appear once; the ten largest clones hold about 10%. The specimen was PBMCs from blood, collected less than 6 days after vaccination. These TCRs come from a man between 50 and 59 years old who received an inactivated influenza vaccine.

Many counts were recorded for this clonotype. This chain connects TRBV29-1 to TRBJ2-3; D is perhaps TRBD1 (5 bases). In germline, CDR1 is SQVTM, CDR2 ANQGSEA. V was shortened by 8 bases and J by 6 bases, with 12 bases between the two germline ends. The CDR3 covers 11 residues. CDR3 residues: CSLRWGDTQYF. In nucleotides, the CDR3 is TGCAGCCTCCGCTGGGGCGATACGCAGTATTTT.

This clonotype showed up just a few times. This sequence joins TRBV5-4 and TRBJ1-2, with D possibly matching TRBD1 (5 bases). Germline CDR1 reads SGHNT; CDR2 reads YYREEE (reference sequence). V was pared by 2 bases and J by 2 bases, with 19 bases between. CDR3 length: 17 residues. The CDR3 nucleotides are TGTGCCAGCAGCTTCACCTTCTCCGGGACGGGAAACTATGGCTACACCTTC. Protein: CASSFTFSGTGNYGYTF.

This clonotype was detected many times. The chain joins TRBV4-2 to TRBJ1-5; D unclear. Trimming removed 4 bases from V and 4 bases from J, with 11 bases in between. CDR3 length equals 14 residues. Germline CDR1 is LGHNA and CDR2 is YNFKEQ. CDR3 nucleotides: TGTGCCAGCAGCCCGCTTATCCAGAATCAGCCCCAGCATTTT. This encodes CASSPLIQNQPQHF.

In its sample, this clonotype was seen a few times. The DNA of the CDR3 is TGCGCCAGCAGCCAAGGAAATGCGGGAGGTCTAGCTAGCACAGATACGCAGTATTTT. It translates to CASSQGNAGGLASTDTQYF. The V call is TRBV4-3, the J call TRBJ2-3, with 8 bases matching TRBD2. From germline, CDR1 is LGHNA and CDR2 YSLEER. V lost 1 base to trimming and J lost 0 bases; unmatched junction nucleotides: 12. This CDR3 has 19 residues.

The chain couples TRBV28 to TRBJ2-2; 8 positions agree with TRBD2. Germline CDR1 reads MDHEN; CDR2 reads SYDVKM. The CDR3 has 18 residues. Trimming removed 0 bases from V and 6 bases from J; junction bases left unmatched: 12. CDR3 sequence: CASSLWASGPLGAGELFF. The CDR3, as DNA: TGTGCCAGCAGTTTATGGGCTAGCGGGCCCCTGGGGGCCGGGGAGCTGTTTTTT.

The V and J genes are TRBV4-1 and TRBJ2-3, with 8 positions matching TRBD1. Germline V gene lookup returns CDR1 MGHRA and CDR2 YSYEKL. The V gene end was trimmed by 6 bases and the J gene end by 0 bases; junction bases not matched to a gene: 5. The CDR3 covers 15 residues. The DNA of the CDR3 is TGCGCCAGCAGACTTACAGGGGGGAGCACAGATACGCAGTATTTT. This codes for CASRLTGGSTDTQYF.

This clonotype has only a few counts. The genes are TRBV2 and TRBJ2-7, with 12 bases that match TRBD1. Germline V gene data show CDR1 as SNHLY and CDR2 as FYNNEI. The V gene end was trimmed by 5 bases and the J gene end by 5 bases; junction bases not matched to a gene: 16. The CDR3 contains 18 residues. CDR3 in amino acids: CASSYLPLIGTGGNEQYF. CDR3 DNA sequence: TGTGCCAGCAGTTACCTACCCCTAATCGGGACAGGGGGCAACGAGCAGTACTTC.

This clonotype has just a few counts. The chain joins TRBV2 to TRBJ1-4, with D unresolved. Trimming removed 4 bases at V and 8 bases at J, with 14 bases between. This CDR3 comprises 14 residues. Germline CDR1 SNHLY, CDR2 FYNNEI. Here the CDR3 DNA reads TGTGCCAGCAGTGTCCTCCGACAAGGGGAAAAACTGTTTTTT. Protein: CASSVLRQGEKLFF.

The chain employs TRBV7-2 and TRBJ2-7, with 10 bases identical to TRBD1. The CDR3 loop spans 16 amino acids. From germline, CDR1 is SGHTA and CDR2 FQGNSA. J was trimmed by 2 bases and V by 4 bases; bases with no gene match: 8. CDR3 nucleotide sequence: TGTGCCAGCAGCTCCGATTGGACAGGGGGGACCTACGAGCAGTACTTC. It encodes CASSSDWTGGTYEQYF.

The CDR3 reads CASSVSFVGSPLHF. CDR3 in DNA: TGTGCCAGCAGTGTAAGCTTCGTCGGTTCACCCCTCCACTTT. This chain uses TRBV12-3 or TRBV12-4 with TRBJ1-6; no firm D call. The V gene lost 5 bases and the J gene lost 9 bases, with 14 bases spanning the gap. CDR3 length: 14 amino acids.

This clonotype was observed a handful of times. This sequence joins TRBV29-1 and TRBJ1-3; D possibly corresponds to TRBD1 (5 bases). The CDR3 covers 13 residues. Germline V CDR1 and CDR2: SQVTM, ANQGSEA. Trimming left V 4 bases short and J 0 bases short, with 7 bases between. The CDR3 DNA reads TGCAGCGTTGGGGGCCCCTCTGGAAACACCATATATTTT. Translated, it gives CSVGGPSGNTIYF.

The chain combines TRBV25-1 with TRBJ2-1; TRBD1 matches at 8 bases. Germline V gene data show CDR1 as MGHDK and CDR2 as SYGVNS. The V and J ends lost 4 bases and 6 bases, in that order; junction bases with no gene match: 17. The CDR3 has 18 amino acids. CDR3: CASSAIDRGIVAGNEQFF. The CDR3, as DNA: TGTGCCAGCAGTGCGATCGACAGGGGAATAGTGGCTGGCAATGAGCAGTTCTTC.

This chain joins TRBV10-3 and TRBJ1-2; D gene ambiguous. In germline, CDR1 is ENHRY, CDR2 SYGVKD. Trimming cost V 11 bases and J 4 bases, with 17 bases left between them. The CDR3 covers 13 residues. The CDR3 coding sequence is TGTGCCTCTGGGCCCTCCGGTGGCTATGGCTACACCTTC. Translating it yields CASGPSGGYGYTF.

This chain uses TRBV11-1 with TRBJ2-3; tentatively, D is TRBD2 (6 bases). Germline CDR1 and CDR2: SGHAT and FQDESV (reference sequence). This CDR3 region has 18 residues. The V end was cut by 5 bases, the J end by 2 bases, with 23 bases between. The CDR3 DNA reads as TGTGCCAGCAGCAACGGGTGGTGGCAGGGAGGATTCACAGATACGCAGTATTTT. It codes for CASSNGWWQGGFTDTQYF.

CDR3 amino acids: CASSLQGPHSGQPQHF. DNA for the CDR3: TGTGCCAGCAGCTTACAGGGGCCCCACTCGGGTCAGCCCCAGCATTTT. The V and J genes are TRBV7-8 and TRBJ1-5; TRBD1 is a possible D gene (6 bases). The CDR3 totals 16 residues. Trimming removed 2 bases from V and 6 bases from J, with 17 bases in between. Germline V gene lookup returns CDR1 SGHVS and CDR2 FQNEAQ.

CDR3 DNA sequence: TGTGCCAGCAGCTTAGTACGGGGAGTCGAGCAGTTCTTC. Translated: CASSLVRGVEQFF. V and J are TRBV7-9 and TRBJ2-1; the D gene is possibly TRBD2 (5 bases). Germline V gene lookup returns CDR1 SEHNR and CDR2 FQNEAQ (reference sequence). With 1 base removed from V and 10 bases from J, the gap between germline ends came to 11 bases. The CDR3 extends over 13 amino acids.

This clonotype came up a few times. The chain links TRBV6-1 to TRBJ2-7, with TRBD2 as a possible D gene (6 bases). Germline-derived CDR1 and CDR2 are MNHNS and SASEGT. V gave up 6 bases and J gave up 7 bases, with 22 bases separating them. This CDR3 has 15 residues. Here the CDR3 DNA reads TGTGCCAGCAGCATCGGGGTAGCGGACTCAGCGGAGCAGTACTTC. Translation gives CASSIGVADSAEQYF.

A few counts support this clonotype. The CDR3 sequence: CATSSDGIRTVQETQYF. CDR3 nucleotide sequence: TGTGCCACCAGCAGTGACGGTATAAGGACAGTCCAAGAGACCCAGTACTTC. The chain uses TRBV15 and TRBJ2-5; tentatively, D is TRBD1 (6 bases). V was pared by 3 bases and J by 1 base, with 18 bases between. Per the germline V gene, CDR1 is LNHNV and CDR2 is YYDKDF (reference sequence). This CDR3 is 17 amino acids long.

The CDR3 region has the DNA TGTGCCACCAGCAGACCACCCTCGGCCCAGTACTTC. Translated: CATSRPPSAQYF. The chain joins TRBV15 to TRBJ2-5; D not resolved. The CDR3 sequence is 12 residues long. Trimming shortened V by 2 bases and J by 9 bases, and 10 bases separated the two germline ends. The germline V gene encodes CDR1 LNHNV and CDR2 YYDKDF (reference sequence). The full variable domain, rest sourced from reference TRBV15 and TRBJ2-5, is DAMVIQNPRYQVTQFGKPVTLSCSQTLNHNVMYWYQQKSSQAPKLLFHYYDKDFNNEADTPDNFQSRRPNTSFCFLDIRSPGLGDTAMYLCATSRPPSAQYFGPGTRLLVL.

A few counts support this clonotype. This chain joins TRBV7-9 and TRBJ2-7; no firm D call. Germline lookup yields CDR1 SEHNR and CDR2 FQNEAQ (reference sequence). V was shortened by 0 bases and J by 5 bases, with 8 bases between the two germline ends. This CDR3 spans 13 amino acids. The CDR3 here is CASSLALTDEQYF. The CDR3 coding sequence is TGTGCCAGCAGCTTAGCGTTAACGGACGAGCAGTACTTC.

V gene TRBV7-2 combines with J gene TRBJ2-3, with D perhaps TRBD2 (6 bases). The CDR3 loop spans 15 amino acids. Between the trimmed V and J ends, which lost 1 base and 1 base, there was a span of 9 bases. Germline loops: CDR1 SGHTA, CDR2 FQGNSA. Written as DNA, the CDR3 is TGTGCCAGCAGCTTAGGTCCGGGGGGCACAGATACGCAGTATTTT. It is translated as CASSLGPGGTDTQYF.

This clonotype was seen a few times. The chain joins TRBV4-3 to TRBJ2-1; D could derive from TRBD1 or TRBD2 (5 bases each). This CDR3 is built from 16 residues. V shed 0 bases and J shed 2 bases, with 11 bases lying between them. The germline CDR1 and CDR2 sequences are LGHNA and YSLEER. The DNA of the CDR3 is TGCGCCAGCAGCCAAGATGCCGGGGCCCCCTACAATGAGCAGTTCTTC. Residues: CASSQDAGAPYNEQFF.

This clonotype has a handful of counts. The chain employs TRBV7-6 and TRBJ2-3; D not certain. The CDR3 has 13 amino acids. V lost 4 bases, J lost 3 bases, and 8 bases lay in between. From germline, CDR1 is SGHVS and CDR2 FNYEAQ. CDR3 sequence reads: CASSYGVTDTQYF. CDR3 sequence (DNA): TGTGCCAGCAGCTACGGAGTAACAGATACGCAGTATTTT.